These 26 T cell receptor beta chains were all obtained from the same sample, sequenced in a study of cytomegalovirus exposure and HLA in healthy donors. The PCR ran on 60 Vbeta and 13 Jbeta primers. Profiled with immunoSEQ multiplex PCR; TCRdb holds only in-frame clones, not every one. The table records about 150,000 clones, approximately 88% of them present only once. Sample: PBMCs. The receptors come from a woman between 18 and 29 years old in good health and CMV-seronegative.

This chain uses TRBV30 with TRBJ1-2, with D perhaps matching TRBD1 (5 bases). The ends were cut back, 3 bases at V and 3 bases at J, with 5 bases in the middle. This CDR3 is 11 amino acids long. Germline V gives CDR1 GTSNPN, CDR2 SVGIG (reference sequence). In nucleotides, the CDR3 is TGTGCCTGGAGCAGGGACTATGGCTACACCTTC. The encoded protein is CAWSRDYGYTF.

The rearrangement links TRBV11-3 to TRBJ1-6; D gene ambiguous. V lost 5 bases and J 0 bases, leaving 8 bases between the germline ends. There are 15 residues in the CDR3. CDR1 is SGHNT, CDR2 YENEEA, per germline. The DNA for the CDR3 is TGTGCCAGCAGCCTAGCGAGCTCCTATAATTCACCCCTCCACTTT. Protein product: CASSLASSYNSPLHF. Supplemented by reference TRBV11-3 and TRBJ1-6, the full variable domain reads EAGVVQSPRYKIIEKKQPVAFWCNPISGHNTLYWYLQNLGQGPELLIRYENEEAVDDSQLPKDRFSAERLKGVDSTLKIQPAELGDSAVYLCASSLASSYNSPLHFGNGTRLTVT.

The gene calls are TRBV6-5 and TRBJ1-1; TRBD1 might be the D (6 bases). This CDR3 contains 15 residues. V shed 6 bases and J shed 1 base, with 15 bases lying between them. Germline-derived CDR1 and CDR2 are MNHEY and SVGAGI. The CDR3 sequence: CASRTNGQPNTEAFF. CDR3 DNA sequence: TGTGCCAGCAGGACCAACGGACAGCCGAACACTGAAGCTTTCTTT.

The chain uses TRBV7-2 and TRBJ1-5, with a tentative D call TRBD1 (5 bases). Germline-derived CDR1 and CDR2 are SGHTA and FQGNSA. Between the trimmed V and J ends, which lost 1 base and 5 bases, there was a span of 9 bases. The CDR3 covers 14 residues. The CDR3 nucleotides read TGTGCCAGCAGCTTAGTTGGGGGGGATCAGCCCCAGCATTTT. Translation gives CASSLVGGDQPQHF.

This clone was recorded only once. The CDR3 protein is CASSVLAGDYEQYF. CDR3 bases: TGTGCCAGCAGCGTCTTGGCGGGGGACTACGAGCAGTACTTC. This sequence joins TRBV2 and TRBJ2-7, with 7 bases aligning to TRBD2. This CDR3 spans 14 amino acids. Germline V lookup: CDR1 SNHLY, CDR2 FYNNEI. The J segment lost 3 bases and the V segment lost 6 bases, leaving 8 bases of the junction unmatched.

This sequence joins TRBV7-6 and TRBJ2-3; 14 bases are shared with TRBD2. In germline, CDR1 is SGHVS, CDR2 FNYEAQ. Trimming took 5 bases from V and 1 from J; bases not matched to a gene: 2. The CDR3 has 16 residues. The CDR3 DNA reads TGTGCCAGCAGCCTGGGACTAGCGGGGGGCACAGATACGCAGTATTTT. Its translation: CASSLGLAGGTDTQYF.

This rearrangement joins TRBV5-6 to TRBJ2-3; D remains unclear. V was shortened by 2 bases and J by 3 bases, with 10 bases between the two germline ends. The length of the CDR3 is 14 residues. Germline assignment: CDR1 SGHDT and CDR2 YYEEEE. CDR3 in amino acids: CASSFGSPTDTQYF. The CDR3 region has the DNA TGTGCCAGCAGCTTCGGTAGTCCGACAGATACGCAGTATTTT.

Concerning this clone itself: At one boundary the junction diverges from the germline segment, which might be a read error. The CDR3 DNA follows: TGTGCCAGCAGTTTAGTAGCAGGGGCTGGTGGCTACACCTTC. Its protein product is CASSLVAGAGGYTF. The chain joins TRBV11-2 to TRBJ1-2; weak D call: TRBD1 (6 bases). CDR1 SGHAT and CDR2 FQNNGV come from the germline V gene. The CDR3 consists of 14 residues.

This chain uses TRBV18 with TRBJ1-2, with D tentatively TRBD1 (5 bases). This CDR3 spans 14 amino acids. The V gene's germline CDR1 is KGHSH and CDR2 LQKENI. V dropped 3 bases and J dropped 4 bases, with 12 bases sitting between them. CDR3 in DNA: TGTGCCAGCTCACCGGGGCCGACGGGCTATGGCTACACCTTC. Translation: CASSPGPTGYGYTF.

This rearrangement joins TRBV6-1 to TRBJ1-2; 7 nucleotides agree with TRBD1. The CDR3 sequence is 14 residues long. Looked up from germline, CDR1 is MNHNS and CDR2 is SASEGT. V was pared by 5 bases and J by 4 bases, with 7 bases of the junction left unmatched. CDR3 residues: CASSREQGSYGYTF. CDR3 sequence (DNA): TGTGCCAGCAGTAGAGAACAGGGGAGCTATGGCTACACCTTC.

The V call is TRBV18, the J call TRBJ1-2; TRBD1 matches 9 bases. The germline CDR1 and CDR2 sequences are KGHSH and LQKENI. V lost 3 bases and J lost 6; bases outside the gene matches: 2. The CDR3 sequence is 13 residues long. This CDR3 reads CASSPRDRDGYTF. The CDR3, as DNA: TGTGCCAGCTCACCTAGGGACAGGGATGGCTACACCTTC.

The chain links TRBV9 to TRBJ2-5, with D perhaps TRBD1 (7 bases). The CDR3 has 16 residues. With 2 bases removed from V and 1 base from J, the gap between germline ends came to 15 bases. Germline values: CDR1 SGDLS, CDR2 YYNGEE. CDR3 region: CASSVGGQNLQETQYF. CDR3 bases: TGTGCCAGCAGCGTGGGGGGACAGAATCTCCAAGAGACCCAGTACTTC.

In its sample, this clone was seen once. V is TRBV16 and J is TRBJ2-1, with 9 bases identical to TRBD1. This CDR3 comprises 13 residues. Germline loops: CDR1 KGHSY, CDR2 FQNENV. The V gene end was trimmed by 4 bases and the J gene end by 10 bases; junction bases not matched to a gene: 5. The CDR3 here is CASSPGQGGEQFF. The DNA for the CDR3 is TGTGCCAGCAGCCCGGGACAGGGCGGGGAGCAGTTCTTC.

The rearrangement joins TRBV5-1 to TRBJ2-1; 9 bases map to TRBD2. V was clipped by 4 bases and J by 3 bases; unmatched bases: 5. The CDR3 contains 15 residues. Germline V lookup: CDR1 SGHRS, CDR2 YFSETQ. This CDR3 is CASSRSGGYYNEQFF. Written as DNA, the CDR3 is TGCGCCAGCAGCCGAAGCGGGGGGTACTACAATGAGCAGTTCTTC.

This rearrangement joins TRBV27 to TRBJ1-5, with D unclear. V was pared by 5 bases and J by 4 bases, with 9 bases between. Germline V gene lookup returns CDR1 MNHEY and CDR2 SMNVEV (reference sequence). This CDR3 contains 13 residues. The CDR3 DNA follows: TGTGCCAGCAGTCCTCCGGGTAATCAGCCCCAGCATTTT. Translating it yields CASSPPGNQPQHF.

V and J are TRBV7-9 and TRBJ1-2; D may be TRBD1 (5 bases). The V gene lost 1 base and the J gene lost 7 bases, with 13 bases spanning the gap. Germline-derived CDR1 and CDR2 are SEHNR and FQNEAQ (reference sequence). CDR3 size: 14 residues. CDR3 region: CASSLDGRAAGYTF. The CDR3, as DNA: TGTGCCAGCAGCTTAGACGGCAGGGCGGCTGGCTACACCTTC.

J is TRBJ2-1 and V is TRBV10-3; the match to TRBD2 covers 8 bases. Per germline, CDR1 ENHRY and CDR2 SYGVKD. Losses at the gene ends were 5 bases for V and 8 bases for J; bases not matched to a gene: 8. This CDR3 has 14 residues. The DNA for the CDR3 is TGTGCCATCAGTCCGGGGGGGCATAGGGATGAGCAGTTCTTC. This codes for CAISPGGHRDEQFF.

The V gene is TRBV19, the J gene TRBJ1-4; TRBD1 matches at 7 bases. The V and J ends lost 10 bases and 6 bases, in that order; junction bases with no gene match: 20. Germline values: CDR1 LNHDA, CDR2 SQIVND (reference sequence). This CDR3 spans 17 amino acids. In DNA form, the CDR3 reads TGTGCCACTCAAGTCAGGAGCCTACAGGGGCGAGATGAAAAACTGTTTTTT. Translating gives CATQVRSLQGRDEKLFF.

This clone came up once. The rearrangement links TRBV5-1 to TRBJ2-5; the match to TRBD1 covers 11 bases. V lost 4 bases to trimming and J lost 2 bases; unmatched junction nucleotides: 7. CDR3 length equals 16 residues. Germline loops: CDR1 SGHRS, CDR2 YFSETQ. The CDR3 protein is CASSRRTGGGQETQYF. The CDR3 coding sequence is TGCGCCAGCAGCAGGCGGACAGGGGGCGGACAAGAGACCCAGTACTTC.

The chain recombines TRBV2 with TRBJ2-6; TRBD1 matches at 8 bases. The CDR3 sequence is 20 residues long. CDR1 is SNHLY and CDR2 is FYNNEI in the germline V gene. Trimming took 6 bases from V and 2 from J; bases not matched to a gene: 18. CDR3 region: CASSLRRTGRFEAGANVLTF. CDR3 nucleotide sequence: TGTGCCAGCAGCCTCCGCCGGACAGGGCGTTTTGAGGCTGGGGCCAACGTCCTGACTTTC.

This clone was recorded once. The rearrangement joins TRBV4-1 to TRBJ1-1; 7 bases align to TRBD1. Trimming at V came to 0 bases and at J to 0 bases, leaving 10 bases not matched to a gene. Germline CDR1 is MGHRA and CDR2 is YSYEKL. The CDR3 consists of 18 residues. The CDR3 loop reads CASSQDQGTARMNTEAFF. CDR3 bases: TGCGCCAGCAGCCAAGATCAGGGGACAGCTCGTATGAACACTGAAGCTTTCTTT.

The chain uses TRBV28 and TRBJ1-2; D not resolved. This CDR3 is built from 15 residues. The germline gives CDR1 MDHEN, CDR2 SYDVKM. Deletions cut 6 bases from V and 0 bases from J, with 14 bases between. CDR3 sequence: CASSANLSPNYGYTF. CDR3 in DNA: TGTGCCAGCAGCGCGAATCTCTCCCCTAACTATGGCTACACCTTC.

CDR3 residues: CSVLTQPTSYEQYF. The CDR3, as DNA: TGCAGCGTCCTGACACAGCCTACGTCCTACGAGCAGTACTTC. This chain joins TRBV29-1 and TRBJ2-7; the D is unclear. The CDR3 has 14 amino acids. The V end lost 6 bases, the J end lost 1 base, and 16 bases lay between the germline ends. The germline CDR1 and CDR2 sequences are SQVTM and ANQGSEA.

The J gene is TRBJ1-2, the V gene TRBV5-1; D unclear. V lost 0 bases to trimming and J lost 5 bases, with 5 bases between them. CDR3 length: 12 residues. Germline V gene data show CDR1 as SGHRS and CDR2 as YFSETQ. The CDR3 region is CASSLGQYGYTF. Written as DNA, the CDR3 is TGCGCCAGCAGCTTGGGGCAGTATGGCTACACCTTC.

This sequence joins TRBV2 and TRBJ2-3; 8 bases match TRBD2. The V and J ends lost 8 bases and 3 bases, in that order; junction bases with no gene match: 13. Germline V gene lookup returns CDR1 SNHLY and CDR2 FYNNEI. The CDR3 runs to 16 residues. CDR3 residues: CASEPQLAEMTDTQYF. Written as DNA, the CDR3 is TGTGCCAGCGAACCCCAACTAGCGGAGATGACAGATACGCAGTATTTT. The full variable domain, completed using reference TRBV2 and TRBJ2-3, is EPEVTQTPSHQVTQMGQEVILRCVPISNHLYFYWYRQILGQKVEFLVSFYNNEISEKSEIFDDQFSVERPDGSNFTLKIRSTKLEDSAMYFCASEPQLAEMTDTQYFGPGTRLTVL.

This chain links TRBV28 with TRBJ1-2, with D perhaps matching TRBD1 (6 bases). The V end was cut by 6 bases, the J end by 7 bases, with 18 bases between. Germline lookup yields CDR1 MDHEN and CDR2 SYDVKM. The CDR3 runs 14 residues. This CDR3 reads CASRPTRGTPGYTF. In DNA, the CDR3 is TGTGCCAGCAGGCCAACCAGGGGTACTCCTGGCTACACCTTC.